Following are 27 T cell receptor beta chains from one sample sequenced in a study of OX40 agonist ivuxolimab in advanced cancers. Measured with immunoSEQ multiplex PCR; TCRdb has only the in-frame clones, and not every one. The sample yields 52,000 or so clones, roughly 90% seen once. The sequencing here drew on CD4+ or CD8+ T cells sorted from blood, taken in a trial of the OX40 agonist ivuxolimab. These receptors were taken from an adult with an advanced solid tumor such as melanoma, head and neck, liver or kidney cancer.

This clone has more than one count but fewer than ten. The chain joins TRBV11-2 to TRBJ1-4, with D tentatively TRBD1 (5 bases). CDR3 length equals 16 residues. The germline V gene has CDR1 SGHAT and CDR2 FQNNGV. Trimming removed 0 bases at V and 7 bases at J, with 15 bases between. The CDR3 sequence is CASSLDPTGPGEKLFF. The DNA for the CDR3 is TGTGCCAGCAGCTTAGATCCTACAGGCCCGGGTGAAAAACTGTTTTTT. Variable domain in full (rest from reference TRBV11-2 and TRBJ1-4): EAGVAQSPRYKIIEKRQSVAFWCNPISGHATLYWYQQILGQGPKLLIQFQNNGVVDDSQLPKDRFSAERLKGVDSTLKIQPAKLEDSAVYLCASSLDPTGPGEKLFFGSGTQLSVL.

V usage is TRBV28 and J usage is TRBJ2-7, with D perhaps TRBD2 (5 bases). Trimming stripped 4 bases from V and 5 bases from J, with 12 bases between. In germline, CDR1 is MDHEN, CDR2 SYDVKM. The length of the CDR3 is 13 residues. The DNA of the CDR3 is TGTGCCAGCAGTTCTAATCGGCGGGACGAGCAGTACTTC. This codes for CASSSNRRDEQYF.

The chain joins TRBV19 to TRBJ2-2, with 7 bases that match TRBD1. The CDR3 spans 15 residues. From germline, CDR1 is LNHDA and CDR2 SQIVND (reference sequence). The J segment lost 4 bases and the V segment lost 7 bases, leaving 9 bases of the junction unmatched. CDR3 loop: CASNLAGGITGELFF. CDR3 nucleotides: TGTGCCAGTAATCTGGCAGGGGGTATCACCGGGGAGCTGTTTTTT.

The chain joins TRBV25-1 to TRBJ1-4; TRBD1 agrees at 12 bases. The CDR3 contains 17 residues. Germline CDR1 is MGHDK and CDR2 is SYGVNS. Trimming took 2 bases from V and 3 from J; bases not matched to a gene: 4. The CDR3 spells CASSEAGQGASNEKLFF. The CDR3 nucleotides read TGTGCCAGCAGTGAAGCGGGACAGGGGGCGTCTAATGAAAAACTGTTTTTT. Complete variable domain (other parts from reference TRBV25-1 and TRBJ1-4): EADIYQTPRYLVIGTGKKITLECSQTMGHDKMYWYQQDPGMELHLIHYSYGVNSTEKGDLSSESTVSRIRTEHFPLTLESARPSHTSQYLCASSEAGQGASNEKLFFGSGTQLSVL.

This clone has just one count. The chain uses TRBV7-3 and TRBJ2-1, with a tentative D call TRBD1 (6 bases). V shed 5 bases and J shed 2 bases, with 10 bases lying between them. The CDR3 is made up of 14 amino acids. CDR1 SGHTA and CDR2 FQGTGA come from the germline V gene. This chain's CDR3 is CASSTTGPYNEQFF. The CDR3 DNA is TGTGCCAGCAGCACGACAGGCCCCTACAATGAGCAGTTCTTC.

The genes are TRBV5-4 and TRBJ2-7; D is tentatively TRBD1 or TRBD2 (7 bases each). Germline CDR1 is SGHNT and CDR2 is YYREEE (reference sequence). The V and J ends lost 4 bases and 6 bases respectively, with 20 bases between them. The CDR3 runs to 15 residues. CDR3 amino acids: CASSDRAGGGSEQYF. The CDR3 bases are TGTGCCAGCAGCGACCGGGCAGGGGGGGGAAGCGAGCAGTACTTC.

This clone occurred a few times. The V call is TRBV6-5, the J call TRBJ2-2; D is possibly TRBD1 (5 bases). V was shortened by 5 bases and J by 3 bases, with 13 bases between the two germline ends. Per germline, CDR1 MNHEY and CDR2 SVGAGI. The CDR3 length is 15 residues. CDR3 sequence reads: CASSISRTHTGELFF. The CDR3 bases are TGTGCCAGCAGTATTTCCCGGACACACACCGGGGAGCTGTTTTTT.

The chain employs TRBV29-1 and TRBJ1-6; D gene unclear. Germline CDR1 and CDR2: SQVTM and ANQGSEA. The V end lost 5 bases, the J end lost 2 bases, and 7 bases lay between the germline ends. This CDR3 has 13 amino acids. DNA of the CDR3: TGCAGCGTTAGGGAAACCTATAATTCACCCCTCCACTTT. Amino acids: CSVRETYNSPLHF.

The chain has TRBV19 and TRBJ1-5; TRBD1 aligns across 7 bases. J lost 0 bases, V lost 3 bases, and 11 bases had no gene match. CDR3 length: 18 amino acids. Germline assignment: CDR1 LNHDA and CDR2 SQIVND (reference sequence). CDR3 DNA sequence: TGTGCCAGTAGTATGTGGCCAGGGGGATTATATAGCAATCAGCCCCAGCATTTT. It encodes CASSMWPGGLYSNQPQHF.

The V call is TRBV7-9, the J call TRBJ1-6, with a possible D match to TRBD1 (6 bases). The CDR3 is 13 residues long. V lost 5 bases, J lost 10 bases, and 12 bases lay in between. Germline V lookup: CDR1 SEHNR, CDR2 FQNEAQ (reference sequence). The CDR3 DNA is TGTGCCAGCAGCCCGAGGGACAACTCACCCCTCCACTTT. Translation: CASSPRDNSPLHF.

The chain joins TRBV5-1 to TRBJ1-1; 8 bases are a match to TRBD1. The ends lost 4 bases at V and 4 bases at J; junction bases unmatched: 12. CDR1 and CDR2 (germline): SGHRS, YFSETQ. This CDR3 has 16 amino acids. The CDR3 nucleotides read TGCGCCAGCAGCCCCCGGACAGGGAGTTGGTCCACTGAAGCTTTCTTT. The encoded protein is CASSPRTGSWSTEAFF.

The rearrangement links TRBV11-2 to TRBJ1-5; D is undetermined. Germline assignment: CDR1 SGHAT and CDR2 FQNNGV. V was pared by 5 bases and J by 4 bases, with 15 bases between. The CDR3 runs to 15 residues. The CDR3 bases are TGTGCCAGCAGCCCCACCGTGGGAGGAAATCAGCCCCAGCATTTT. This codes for CASSPTVGGNQPQHF.

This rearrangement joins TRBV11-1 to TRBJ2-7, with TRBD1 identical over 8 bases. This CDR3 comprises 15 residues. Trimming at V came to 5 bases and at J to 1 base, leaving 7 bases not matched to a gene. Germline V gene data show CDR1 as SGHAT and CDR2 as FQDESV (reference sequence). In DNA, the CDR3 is TGTGCCAGCAGCGCCGGGACAGGAACTTCCTACGAGCAGTACTTC. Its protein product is CASSAGTGTSYEQYF.

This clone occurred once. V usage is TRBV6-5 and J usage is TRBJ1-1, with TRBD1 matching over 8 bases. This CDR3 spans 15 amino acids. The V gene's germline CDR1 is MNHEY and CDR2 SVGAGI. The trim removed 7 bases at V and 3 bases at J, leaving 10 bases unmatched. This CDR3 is CASTTQGAGDTEAFF. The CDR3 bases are TGTGCCAGCACTACCCAGGGGGCTGGGGACACTGAAGCTTTCTTT.

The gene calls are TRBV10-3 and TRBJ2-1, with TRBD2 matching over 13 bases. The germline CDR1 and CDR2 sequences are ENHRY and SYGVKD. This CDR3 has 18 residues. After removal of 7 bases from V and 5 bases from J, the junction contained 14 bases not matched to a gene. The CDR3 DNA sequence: TGTGCCATCAAGAGGGTAACTGGACTAGCGGGAGAAGACAATGAGCAGTTCTTC. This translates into CAIKRVTGLAGEDNEQFF.

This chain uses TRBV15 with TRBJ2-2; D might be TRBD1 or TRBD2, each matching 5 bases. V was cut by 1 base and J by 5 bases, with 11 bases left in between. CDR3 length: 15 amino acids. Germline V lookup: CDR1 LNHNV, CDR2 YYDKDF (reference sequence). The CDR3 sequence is CATSRGGVETGELFF. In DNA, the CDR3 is TGTGCCACCAGCAGAGGAGGGGTGGAGACCGGGGAGCTGTTTTTT. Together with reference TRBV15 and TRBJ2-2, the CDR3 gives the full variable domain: DAMVIQNPRYQVTQFGKPVTLSCSQTLNHNVMYWYQQKSSQAPKLLFHYYDKDFNNEADTPDNFQSRRPNTSFCFLDIRSPGLGDTAMYLCATSRGGVETGELFFGEGSRLTVL.

CDR3 nucleotide sequence: TGTGCCAGCAGTGAAGCGCTTGGCTGGGAAAGATCTGAAGCTTTCTTT. This encodes CASSEALGWERSEAFF. The chain recombines TRBV6-1 with TRBJ1-1; D unresolved. CDR3 size: 16 residues. With 0 bases removed from V and 6 bases from J, the gap between germline ends came to 17 bases. Germline values: CDR1 MNHNS, CDR2 SASEGT.

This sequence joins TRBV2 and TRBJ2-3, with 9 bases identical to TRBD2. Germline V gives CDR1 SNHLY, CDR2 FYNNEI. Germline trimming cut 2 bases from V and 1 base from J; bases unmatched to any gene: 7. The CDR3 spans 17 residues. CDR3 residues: CASSEMAGGPGTDTQYF. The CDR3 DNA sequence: TGTGCCAGCAGTGAAATGGCGGGGGGGCCGGGCACAGATACGCAGTATTTT.

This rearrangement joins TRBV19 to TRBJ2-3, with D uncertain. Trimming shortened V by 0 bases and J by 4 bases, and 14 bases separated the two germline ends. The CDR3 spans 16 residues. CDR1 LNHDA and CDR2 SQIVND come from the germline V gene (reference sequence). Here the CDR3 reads CASSIDQAVRADTQYF. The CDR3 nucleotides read TGTGCCAGTAGTATAGATCAGGCTGTTCGGGCAGATACGCAGTATTTT.

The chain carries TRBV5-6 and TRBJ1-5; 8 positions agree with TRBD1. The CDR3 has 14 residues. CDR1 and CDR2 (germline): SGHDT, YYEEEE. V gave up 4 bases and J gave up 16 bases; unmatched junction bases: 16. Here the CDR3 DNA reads TGTGCCAGCAGCCGACAGATACAGGGGGAGCGGGAACATTTT. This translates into CASSRQIQGEREHF. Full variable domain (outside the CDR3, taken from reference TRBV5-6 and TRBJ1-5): DAGVTQSPTHLIKTRGQQVTLRCSPKSGHDTVSWYQQALGQGPQFIFQYYEEEERQRGNFPDRFSGHQFPNYSSELNVNALLLGDSALYLCASSRQIQGEREHFGDGTRLSIL.

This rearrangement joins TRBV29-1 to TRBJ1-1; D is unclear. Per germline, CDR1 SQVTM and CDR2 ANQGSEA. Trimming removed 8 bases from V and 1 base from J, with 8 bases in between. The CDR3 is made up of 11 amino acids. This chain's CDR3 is CSIGRNTEAFF. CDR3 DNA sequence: TGCAGCATCGGACGGAACACTGAAGCTTTCTTT.

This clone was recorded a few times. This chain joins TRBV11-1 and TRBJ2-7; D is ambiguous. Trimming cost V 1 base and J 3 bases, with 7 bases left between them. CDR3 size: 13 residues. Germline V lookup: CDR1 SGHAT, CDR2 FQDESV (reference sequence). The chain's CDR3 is CASSLGRYYEQYF. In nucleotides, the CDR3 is TGTGCCAGCAGCTTAGGCAGATACTACGAGCAGTACTTC.

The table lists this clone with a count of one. This CDR3 reads CASSLVRVYNEQFF. DNA for the CDR3: TGTGCCAGCAGCTTAGTCAGGGTATACAATGAGCAGTTCTTC. The V call is TRBV11-1, the J call TRBJ2-1; the D gene is possibly TRBD1 (5 bases). Trimming left V 1 base short and J 4 bases short, with 8 bases between. CDR3 length: 14 residues. CDR1 is SGHAT, CDR2 FQDESV, per germline (reference sequence).

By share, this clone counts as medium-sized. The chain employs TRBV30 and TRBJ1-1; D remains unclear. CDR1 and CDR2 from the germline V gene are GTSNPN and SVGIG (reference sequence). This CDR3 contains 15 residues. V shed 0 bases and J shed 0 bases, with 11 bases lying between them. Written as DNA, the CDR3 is TGTGCCTGGAGTGTCGGAAGCAGCATGAACACTGAAGCTTTCTTT. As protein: CAWSVGSSMNTEAFF.

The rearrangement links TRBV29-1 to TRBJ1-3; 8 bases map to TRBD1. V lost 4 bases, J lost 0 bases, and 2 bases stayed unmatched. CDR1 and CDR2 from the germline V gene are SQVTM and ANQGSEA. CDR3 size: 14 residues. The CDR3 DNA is TGCAGCGTTGTGGGGACAGGCTCTGGAAACACCATATATTTT. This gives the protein CSVVGTGSGNTIYF.

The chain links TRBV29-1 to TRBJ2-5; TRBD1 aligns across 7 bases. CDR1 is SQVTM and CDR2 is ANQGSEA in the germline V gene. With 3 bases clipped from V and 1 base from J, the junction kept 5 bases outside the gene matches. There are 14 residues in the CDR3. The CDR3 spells CSVDSGTAQETQYF. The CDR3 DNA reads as TGCAGCGTTGATTCTGGGACAGCCCAAGAGACCCAGTACTTC.

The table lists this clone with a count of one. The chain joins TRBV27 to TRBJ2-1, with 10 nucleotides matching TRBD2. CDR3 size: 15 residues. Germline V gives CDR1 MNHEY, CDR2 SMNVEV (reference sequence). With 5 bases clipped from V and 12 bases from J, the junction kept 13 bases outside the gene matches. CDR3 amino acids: CASSPRGASGRTQFF. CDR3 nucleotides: TGTGCCAGCAGTCCCCGAGGGGCTAGCGGGAGAACGCAGTTCTTC.